Shown below are 6 T cell receptor beta chains from a single sample sequenced in a study of T cells after yellow fever vaccination. TCRdb reprocessed the 5' RACE reads with MiXCR, giving one entry per CDR3 protein. The sample lists roughly 330,000 distinct CDR3 sequences; 6.8% were seen once. The sequences come from PBMCs, collected about 41 days after the first yellow fever vaccination. These receptors all come from a man between 18 and 29 years old who received the YFV17D yellow fever vaccine.

The chain recombines TRBV29-1 with TRBJ1-4; D remains ambiguous. Germline V lookup: CDR1 SQVTM, CDR2 ANQGSEA. The CDR3 spans 13 residues. V was cut by 7 bases and J by 8 bases, with 17 bases left in between. The CDR3 sequence: CSAETGSEEKLFF. The CDR3 coding sequence is TGCAGCGCCGAGACTGGGAGTGAAGAAAAACTGTTTTTT.

This chain connects TRBV29-1 to TRBJ2-1; D remains unclear. Germline V lookup: CDR1 SQVTM, CDR2 ANQGSEA. V was shortened by 0 bases and J by 5 bases, with 11 bases between the two germline ends. The CDR3 has 14 amino acids. DNA of the CDR3: TGCAGCGTTGAAGATACGCCAGGCCACAATGAGCAGTTCTTC. Protein sequence: CSVEDTPGHNEQFF.

The chain combines TRBV9 with TRBJ1-2; the D is unclear. V was trimmed by 0 bases and J by 4 bases, leaving 10 bases between them. The CDR3 spans 14 residues. CDR1 is SGDLS and CDR2 is YYNGEE in the germline V gene. The CDR3 here is CASSVGSSIYGYTF. The CDR3, as DNA: TGTGCCAGCAGCGTAGGTTCGAGTATCTATGGCTACACCTTC.

The V gene is TRBV12-5, the J gene TRBJ1-5; a weak D match, TRBD1 (6 bases). This CDR3 has 15 amino acids. Per the germline V gene, CDR1 is LGHNT and CDR2 is FRNRAP. Trimming cost V 3 bases and J 3 bases, with 12 bases left between them. This CDR3 reads CASGLTGRVNQPQHF. In DNA, the CDR3 is TGTGCTAGTGGTTTAACAGGGAGGGTCAATCAGCCCCAGCATTTT.

The V gene is TRBV7-9, the J gene TRBJ2-5, with D possibly being TRBD2 (7 bases). The CDR3 spans 16 residues. In germline, CDR1 is SEHNR, CDR2 FQNEAQ (reference sequence). The V end lost 2 bases, the J end lost 1 base, and 14 bases lay between the germline ends. The DNA for the CDR3 is TGTGCCAGCAGCTTAAGTTCCCGGGGGGCCCAAGAGACCCAGTACTTC. This sequence encodes CASSLSSRGAQETQYF.

This clonotype was counted at least ten times. This chain links TRBV9 with TRBJ2-1; 10 nucleotides align to TRBD2. Looked up from germline, CDR1 is SGDLS and CDR2 is YYNGEE. Trimming cost V 3 bases and J 8 bases; bases outside gene matches: 8. The CDR3 has 15 amino acids. The CDR3 DNA follows: TGTGCCAGCAGCGACCCTAGCGGGGGAATATATGAGCAGTTCTTC. It specifies CASSDPSGGIYEQFF.